Following are 14 T cell receptor beta chains from one sample sequenced in a study of T cell responses to AZD1222 COVID-19 vaccine. Method: immunoSEQ multiplex PCR; TCRdb's copy keeps in-frame clones and lacks some. The table has 98,000 or so clones, about 86% seen once. Material: peripheral blood, obtained on day 0 of AZD1222 vaccination. These receptors all stem from an adult in good health.

This chain connects TRBV13 to TRBJ1-3, with D perhaps TRBD1 (6 bases). The CDR3 runs 15 residues. V was shortened by 5 bases and J by 3 bases, with 14 bases between the two germline ends. Germline V gene sequence: CDR1 PRHDT, CDR2 FYEKMQ (reference sequence). The CDR3 reads CASSQYTGFGNTIYF. The DNA for the CDR3 is TGTGCCAGCAGCCAGTACACAGGGTTTGGAAACACCATATATTTT.

The rearrangement links TRBV2 to TRBJ2-3, with D unclear. The CDR3 consists of 13 residues. Germline V lookup: CDR1 SNHLY, CDR2 FYNNEI. The V end was cut by 5 bases, the J end by 8 bases, with 14 bases between. CDR3 protein: CASSPTIGATQYF. CDR3 DNA: TGTGCCAGCAGTCCGACCATCGGAGCTACGCAGTATTTT.

The chain employs TRBV19 and TRBJ1-6, with 7 bases matching TRBD1. The V and J ends lost 5 bases and 7 bases, in that order; junction bases with no gene match: 11. Germline V gives CDR1 LNHDA, CDR2 SQIVND (reference sequence). This CDR3 region has 16 residues. CDR3 residues: CASSFSSGTANSPLHF. In DNA, the CDR3 is TGTGCCAGTAGTTTTTCCTCCGGGACAGCCAATTCACCCCTCCACTTT.

This clone was seen a single time. The chain carries TRBV5-1 and TRBJ2-5, with 15 bases that match TRBD2. The CDR3 length is 16 residues. Germline assignment: CDR1 SGHRS and CDR2 YFSETQ. Trimming took 4 bases from V and 4 from J; bases not matched to a gene: 5. The DNA of the CDR3 is TGCGCCAGCAGCCCCGGACTAGCGGGGGGGGGAGAGACCCAGTACTTC. Amino acid sequence: CASSPGLAGGGETQYF.

The V gene is TRBV11-3, the J gene TRBJ2-3; D remains ambiguous. Trimming left V 0 bases short and J 2 bases short, with 9 bases between. CDR1 is SGHNT and CDR2 is YENEEA in the germline V gene. The CDR3 runs to 15 residues. The CDR3: CASSLDQTFTDTQYF. CDR3 DNA sequence: TGTGCCAGCAGCTTAGATCAAACCTTCACAGATACGCAGTATTTT. Full variable domain (rest looked up from reference TRBV11-3 and TRBJ2-3): EAGVVQSPRYKIIEKKQPVAFWCNPISGHNTLYWYLQNLGQGPELLIRYENEEAVDDSQLPKDRFSAERLKGVDSTLKIQPAELGDSAVYLCASSLDQTFTDTQYFGPGTRLTVL.

This chain joins TRBV13 and TRBJ2-1; D is unresolved. V lost 10 bases, J lost 1 base, and 11 bases lay in between. The CDR3 loop spans 13 amino acids. Germline V lookup: CDR1 PRHDT, CDR2 FYEKMQ (reference sequence). This CDR3 is CATAESSYNEQFF. Here the CDR3 DNA reads TGTGCCACCGCCGAATCGTCCTACAATGAGCAGTTCTTC. The full variable domain, its missing parts supplied by reference TRBV13 and TRBJ2-1, is AAGVIQSPRHLIKEKRETATLKCYPIPRHDTVYWYQQGPGQDPQFLISFYEKMQSDKGSIPDRFSAQQFSDYHSELNMSSLELGDSALYFCATAESSYNEQFFGPGTRLTVL.

V usage is TRBV3-1 (or the pseudogene TRBV3-2) and J usage is TRBJ1-1, with D possibly being TRBD1 (5 bases). In germline, CDR1 is LGHDT, CDR2 YNNKEL (reference sequence). Between the trimmed V and J ends, which lost 4 bases and 3 bases, there was a span of 15 bases. The CDR3 has 15 amino acids. As DNA, the CDR3 is TGTGCCAGCAGCCCTGGTTGGGGGGGGGACACTGAAGCTTTCTTT. Encoded protein: CASSPGWGGDTEAFF.

The CDR3 sequence is CASSRDPGQGIDTQYF. CDR3 DNA sequence: TGTGCCAGCAGCAGGGACCCGGGACAGGGGATAGATACGCAGTATTTT. The genes are TRBV4-2 and TRBJ2-3; 10 bases fit TRBD1. The CDR3 totals 16 residues. The germline V gene encodes CDR1 LGHNA and CDR2 YNFKEQ. With 5 bases clipped from V and 5 bases from J, the junction kept 10 bases outside the gene matches.

The gene calls are TRBV28 and TRBJ2-1, with 9 nucleotides matching TRBD1. From germline, CDR1 is MDHEN and CDR2 SYDVKM. The CDR3 is made up of 15 amino acids. With V trimmed by 10 bases and J by 2 bases, 9 bases remained unmatched. CDR3 amino acids: CATIFTGGPYNEQFF. CDR3 bases: TGTGCCACCATTTTTACAGGGGGCCCCTACAATGAGCAGTTCTTC.

The chain combines TRBV6-5 with TRBJ1-2, with D perhaps TRBD1 (5 bases). This CDR3 is 13 amino acids long. The germline gives CDR1 MNHEY, CDR2 SVGAGI. The V end lost 6 bases, the J end lost 6 bases, and 14 bases lay between the germline ends. The CDR3 protein is CASSPAGAHGYTF. CDR3 nucleotide sequence: TGTGCCAGCAGCCCGGCCGGGGCCCATGGCTACACCTTC.

This chain joins TRBV5-8 and TRBJ2-5, with 12 bases lining up with TRBD1. CDR3 length: 14 amino acids. Germline V gene lookup returns CDR1 SGHTS and CDR2 YDEGEE. Trimming at V came to 3 bases and at J to 5 bases, leaving 2 bases not matched to a gene. As DNA, the CDR3 is TGTGCCAGCAGCTCGGGACAGGGGGCTGAGACCCAGTACTTC. Translation: CASSSGQGAETQYF.

The rearrangement joins TRBV5-4 to TRBJ2-2; a possible D gene is TRBD1 (5 bases). V dropped 3 bases and J dropped 4 bases, with 13 bases sitting between them. The germline CDR1 and CDR2 sequences are SGHNT and YYREEE (reference sequence). The CDR3 is 15 amino acids. The CDR3 loop reads CASSSNRKVTGELFF. In DNA, the CDR3 is TGTGCCAGCAGCTCCAACAGGAAGGTCACCGGGGAGCTGTTTTTT. The complete variable domain, with remaining parts taken from reference TRBV5-4 and TRBJ2-2, reads ETGVTQSPTHLIKTRGQQVTLRCSSQSGHNTVSWYQQALGQGPQFIFQYYREEENGRGNFPPRFSGLQFPNYSSELNVNALELDDSALYLCASSSNRKVTGELFFGEGSRLTVL.

This clone was observed once. This chain links TRBV28 with TRBJ2-7; a weak D match, TRBD2 (5 bases). Trimming cost V 3 bases and J 6 bases, with 9 bases left between them. From germline, CDR1 is MDHEN and CDR2 SYDVKM. The CDR3 consists of 12 residues. CDR3 in DNA: TGTGCCAGCAGTTTTCTAGCAGCCGAGCAGTACTTC. This translates into CASSFLAAEQYF.

V and J are TRBV28 and TRBJ1-4; D not resolved. Germline-derived CDR1 and CDR2 are MDHEN and SYDVKM. The CDR3 spans 15 residues. Trimming took 2 bases from V and 7 from J, leaving 14 bases between them. CDR3 residues: CASSLIWITGEKLFF. The CDR3 DNA reads as TGTGCCAGCAGTTTAATATGGATCACCGGTGAAAAACTGTTTTTT.